The 19 T cell receptor beta chains presented below share a single source sample, sequenced in a study of T cells in Graves' hyperthyroidism and ophthalmopathy. Amplification of TCR beta CDR3 regions was performed using RNA transcripts as template. Researchers ran a first-round RT-PCR on the TCR CDR3 using the HTBI primer set. One entry per CDR3 protein results from TCRdb running MiXCR on the multiplex PCR reads. The sample holds about 570,000 distinct CDR3 sequences; approximately 44% are singletons and the top ten take around 20%. Material: peripheral blood or thyroid tissue (not recorded which). These receptors were collected from an adult woman with Graves' disease, either hyperthyroidism or ophthalmopathy (not recorded which).

On this clonotype: This may come from a read error, since a much larger clone is one base off. Because it lacks the conserved phenylalanine or tryptophan at the end, this CDR3 is likely a read error. The genes are TRBV10-3 and TRBJ2-7; TRBD1 or TRBD2 may be the D gene (5 bases each). Trimming shortened V by 11 bases and J by 5 bases, and 16 bases separated the two germline ends. This CDR3 has 12 amino acids. Germline lookup yields CDR1 ENHRY and CDR2 SYGVKD. CDR3: CACGEGRNEQYL. CDR3 DNA sequence: TGTGCCTGTGGCGAGGGGCGGAACGAGCAGTACCTC.

This clonotype was found once. A much larger clone lies one base from this, so it may be a read error. This chain joins TRBV5-1 and TRBJ2-7; 8 positions match TRBD1. From germline, CDR1 is SGHRS and CDR2 YFSETQ. CDR3 length equals 14 residues. This CDR3 is CASSLVGQDYKQYF. CDR3 coding DNA: TGCGCCAGCAGCTTGGTGGGACAGGACTACAAGCAGTACTTC.

This clonotype was observed a handful of times. The rearrangement uses TRBV28 and TRBJ1-5; 7 nucleotides agree with TRBD1. The length of the CDR3 is 14 residues. V gave up 3 bases and J gave up 7 bases; unmatched junction bases: 6. The V gene's germline CDR1 is MDHEN and CDR2 SYDVKM. The CDR3 sequence is CASSLPGQIQPQHF. As DNA, the CDR3 is TGTGCCAGCAGTTTGCCGGGACAGATCCAGCCCCAGCATTTT.

This clonotype was counted at least ten times. This chain joins TRBV6-2 or TRBV6-3 and TRBJ1-2; D is unclear. Looked up from germline, CDR1 is MNHEY and CDR2 is SVGEGT. The CDR3 contains 14 residues. V was trimmed by 7 bases and J by 2 bases, leaving 14 bases between them. The DNA of the CDR3 is TGTGCCAGCACCCCGCACGACGTAAACTATGGCTACACCTTC. As protein: CASTPHDVNYGYTF.

The chain couples TRBV7-9 to TRBJ2-7; weak D call: TRBD2 (6 bases). Germline-derived CDR1 and CDR2 are SEHNR and FQNEAQ (reference sequence). The CDR3 spans 15 residues. Trimming pared 1 base from V and 5 bases from J, leaving 15 bases between. The CDR3 nucleotides read TGTGCCAGCAGCTTAGTCGGGCGGGGTGGTAACGAGCAGTACTTC. It encodes CASSLVGRGGNEQYF.

This rearrangement joins TRBV20-1 to TRBJ2-6; D possibly uses TRBD1 or TRBD2 (6 bases each). The germline gives CDR1 DFQATT, CDR2 SNEGSKA (reference sequence). V was shortened by 8 bases and J by 0 bases, with 11 bases between the two germline ends. The CDR3 has 14 residues. This CDR3 reads CSTSGASGANVLTF. Here the CDR3 DNA reads TGCAGTACCTCGGGGGCCTCTGGGGCCAACGTCCTGACTTTC.

As to this clonotype: The missing conserved phenylalanine or tryptophan at the end of this CDR3 makes a read error likely. The limits of the CDR3 on the DNA are not certain, so only TCRdb's listed CDR3 is given. The chain carries TRBV20-1 and TRBJ1-4; the table's D call, TRBD1, was not checked against the DNA. CDR1 DFQATT and CDR2 SNEGSKA come from the germline V gene (reference sequence). Including both end residues, the CDR3 is 8 amino acids long. CDR3 loop: CSARGTGT.

This clonotype was picked up many times. The CDR3 loop is CASSLVPDQPQHF. CDR3 in DNA: TGTGCCAGCAGCTTAGTGCCGGATCAGCCCCAGCATTTT. The chain links TRBV7-2 to TRBJ1-5, with no clear D. CDR1 is SGHTA, CDR2 FQGNSA, per germline. CDR3 length: 13 amino acids. V was shortened by 1 base and J by 5 bases, with 6 bases between the two germline ends.

This clonotype was seen many times. The chain carries TRBV12-3 or TRBV12-4 and TRBJ2-2; no clear D gene. V lost 7 bases and J 6 bases, leaving 9 bases between the germline ends. This CDR3 spans 12 amino acids. In DNA, the CDR3 is TGTGCCAGCAACCCTACCCCCGGGGAGCTGTTTTTT. It specifies CASNPTPGELFF.

V gene TRBV28 combines with J gene TRBJ1-2, with D uncertain. The germline V gene encodes CDR1 MDHEN and CDR2 SYDVKM. The CDR3 has 12 residues. V lost 7 bases, J lost 8 bases, and 14 bases lay in between. The CDR3 protein is CASTPVTYGYTF. In DNA, the CDR3 is TGTGCCAGCACTCCAGTAACATACGGCTACACCTTC.

As for this clonotype: A much larger clone sits a single nucleotide away, making a read error possible. The CDR3 loop reads CASSRPEDDIGELFF. The DNA for the CDR3 is TGTGCCAGCAGCAGGCCCGAGGATGATATCGGGGAGCTGTTTTTT. The chain carries TRBV9 and TRBJ2-2; no definite D call. Germline V CDR1 and CDR2: SGDLS, YYNGEE. The CDR3 runs 15 residues. V was cut by 4 bases and J by 7 bases, with 17 bases left in between.

In regard to this clonotype: A read error is likely, as this CDR3 ends without the conserved phenylalanine or tryptophan. The limits of the CDR3 on the DNA are not certain, so only TCRdb's listed CDR3 is given. The chain carries TRBV11-3 and TRBJ1-2. The CDR3 totals 11 residues, both ends included. Germline CDR1 reads SGHNT; CDR2 reads YENEEA. CDR3 amino acids: CASSTGLAGGV.

The gene calls are TRBV7-2 and TRBJ2-5; D is perhaps TRBD1 or TRBD2 (7 bases each). The ends were cut back, 7 bases at V and 3 bases at J, with 15 bases in the middle. This CDR3 has 14 residues. From germline, CDR1 is SGHTA and CDR2 FQGNSA. In DNA, the CDR3 is TGTGCCAGCACCAGGGGGGGCCAGAAAGAGACCCAGTACTTC. It encodes CASTRGGQKETQYF.

The V gene is TRBV7-9, the J gene TRBJ1-2; D gene ambiguous. The V gene's germline CDR1 is SEHNR and CDR2 FQNEAQ (reference sequence). Trimming removed 5 bases at V and 4 bases at J, with 20 bases between. The CDR3 extends over 16 amino acids. The CDR3 here is CASSPQASRFSYGYTF. The DNA for the CDR3 is TGTGCCAGCAGCCCCCAAGCATCAAGGTTTTCCTATGGCTACACCTTC. Full variable domain (rest looked up from reference TRBV7-9 and TRBJ1-2): DTGVSQNPRHKITKRGQNVTFRCDPISEHNRLYWYRQTLGQGPEFLTYFQNEAQLEKSRLLSDRFSAERPKGSFSTLEIQRTEQGDSAMYLCASSPQASRFSYGYTFGSGTRLTVV.

This clonotype occurred many times. V gene TRBV7-9 combines with J gene TRBJ1-1, with D possibly TRBD1 on 5 matching bases. V was clipped by 6 bases and J by 5 bases, with 10 bases between them. This CDR3 contains 12 residues. Germline V gene data show CDR1 as SEHNR and CDR2 as FQNEAQ (reference sequence). The CDR3 region is CASSPGRTEAFF. The CDR3 nucleotides are TGTGCCAGCAGTCCAGGGCGGACTGAAGCTTTCTTT.

This clonotype was seen only once. The chain carries TRBV15 and TRBJ1-5; D gene uncertain. The CDR3 consists of 16 residues. The germline gives CDR1 LNHNV, CDR2 YYDKDF (reference sequence). Trimming cost V 0 bases and J 5 bases, with 14 bases left between them. CDR3 region: CATSRDRPGFYQPQHF. DNA of the CDR3: TGTGCCACCAGCAGAGACCGACCAGGATTCTATCAGCCCCAGCATTTT.

This clonotype was counted ten times or more. The rearrangement joins TRBV10-3 to TRBJ2-7; 7 bases are a match to TRBD1. The CDR3 has 14 residues. From germline, CDR1 is ENHRY and CDR2 SYGVKD. V was pared by 2 bases and J by 1 base, with 2 bases of the junction left unmatched. The CDR3 spells CAISEQGVSYEQYF. The CDR3 region has the DNA TGTGCCATCAGTGAGCAGGGGGTTTCCTACGAGCAGTACTTC.

The CDR3 reads CASIGQAYGYTF. The DNA for the CDR3 is TGTGCCAGCATCGGTCAGGCGTATGGCTACACCTTC. V and J are TRBV7-9 and TRBJ1-2; no firm D call. The CDR3 length is 12 residues. V lost 7 bases and J lost 5, with 11 bases in between. Germline CDR1 SEHNR, CDR2 FQNEAQ (reference sequence).

This rearrangement joins TRBV10-3 to TRBJ1-1, with TRBD1 matching 8 bases. The CDR3 covers 16 residues. The germline gives CDR1 ENHRY, CDR2 SYGVKD. J lost 4 bases, V lost 4 bases, and 11 bases had no gene match. The CDR3 protein is CAISGLGGQGPTEAFF. CDR3 sequence (DNA): TGTGCCATCAGTGGCCTGGGAGGACAGGGTCCCACTGAAGCTTTCTTT.